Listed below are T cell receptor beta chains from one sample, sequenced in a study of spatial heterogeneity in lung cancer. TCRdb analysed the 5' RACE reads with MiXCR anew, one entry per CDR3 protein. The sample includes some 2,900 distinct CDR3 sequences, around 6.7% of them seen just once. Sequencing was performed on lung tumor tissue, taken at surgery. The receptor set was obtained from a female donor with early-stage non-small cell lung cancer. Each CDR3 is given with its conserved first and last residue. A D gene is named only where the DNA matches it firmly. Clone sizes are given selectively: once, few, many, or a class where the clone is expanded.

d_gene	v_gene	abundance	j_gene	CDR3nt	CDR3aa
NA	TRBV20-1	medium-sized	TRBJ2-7	TGCAGTGCTAGGGATCTCGACGAGCAGTACTTC	CSARDLDEQYF
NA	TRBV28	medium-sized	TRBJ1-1	TGTGCCAGCAGCTCGACAGGAGTAGCTTTCTTT	CASSSTGVAFF
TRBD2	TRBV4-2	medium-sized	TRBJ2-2	TGTGCCAGCAGCCAAGCTACCGGGGGGGACACCGGGGAGCTGTTTTTT	CASSQATGGDTGELFF
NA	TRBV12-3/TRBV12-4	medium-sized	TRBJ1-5	TGTGCCAGCAGCCGACCAGAGACAGGAGCGGCTCAGCCCCAGCATTTT	CASSRPETGAAQPQHF
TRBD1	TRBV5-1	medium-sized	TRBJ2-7	TGCGCCAGCAGCCTTTACCGGGACAGGGGGGACGAGCAGTACTTC	CASSLYRDRGDEQYF
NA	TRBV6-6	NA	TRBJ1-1	TGTGCCAGCAGCCATCACGGGACGGAAGCTTTCTTT	CASSHHGTEAFF
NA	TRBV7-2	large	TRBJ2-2	TGTGCCAGCAGCTTAGCCCTTCCCAGCGGGCGATACACCAGAAACACCGGGGAGCTGTTTTTT	CASSLALPSGRYTRNTGELFF
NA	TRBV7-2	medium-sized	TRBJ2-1	TGTGCCAGCAGCGGCAGGACAGCCTACAATGAGCAGTTCTTC	CASSGRTAYNEQFF
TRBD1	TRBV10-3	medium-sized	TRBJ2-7	TGTGCCATCAGTGAAACCGGGACAGCCTACGAGCAGTACTTC	CAISETGTAYEQYF
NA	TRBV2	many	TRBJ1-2	TGTGCCAGCACCCTCGACACCAACTTGAGGTCTAACTATGGCTACACCTTC	CASTLDTNLRSNYGYTF
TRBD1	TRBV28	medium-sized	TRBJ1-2	TGTGCCAGCAGTTCCTCCGGACAGGGTTTAGATGGCTACACCTTC	CASSSSGQGLDGYTF
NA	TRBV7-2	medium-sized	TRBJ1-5	TGTGCCAGCAGCCTCAGAGCCAATCAGCCCCAGCATTTT	CASSLRANQPQHF
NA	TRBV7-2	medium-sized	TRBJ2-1	TGTGCCAGCAGCCACGACAGAAATGAGCAGTTCTTC	CASSHDRNEQFF
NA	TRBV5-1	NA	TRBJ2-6	TGCACCAGCAGCTTCACAGGGAGCAGCTCTGGGGCCAACGTCCTGACTTTT	CTSSFTGSSSGANVLTF
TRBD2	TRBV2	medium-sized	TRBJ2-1	TGTGCCAGCTGTCCTAGCGGGGGGCACAATGAGCAGTTCTTC	CASCPSGGHNEQFF
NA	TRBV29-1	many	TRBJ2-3	TGCAGCGTTGGCGGGTTTAGGACAGATACGCAGTATTTT	CSVGGFRTDTQYF
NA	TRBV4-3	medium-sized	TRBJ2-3	TGCGCCAGCAGCCAAGCAGGGACTAGCACAGATACGCAGTATTTT	CASSQAGTSTDTQYF
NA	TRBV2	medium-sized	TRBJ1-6	TGTGCCAGCAGTCCCCGAGCGAGAGCCGGAGGTTCACCCCTCCACTTT	CASSPRARAGGSPLHF
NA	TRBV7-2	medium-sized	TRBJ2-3	TGTGCCAGCAGCTTAGCGGGTGTAGCACAAGATACGCAGTATTTT	CASSLAGVAQDTQYF
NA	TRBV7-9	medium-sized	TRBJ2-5	TGTGCCAGCAGCTTACCGCCAGGGATTCGGGCACAAGAGACCCAGTACTTC	CASSLPPGIRAQETQYF
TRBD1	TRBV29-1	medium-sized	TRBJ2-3	TGCAGCCACGAGGGACAGGACACAGATACGCAGTATTTT	CSHEGQDTDTQYF
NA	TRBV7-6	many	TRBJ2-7	TGTGCCAGCAGCCCCAAACGGGGGTCTTACGAGCAGTACTTC	CASSPKRGSYEQYF
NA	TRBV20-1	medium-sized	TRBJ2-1	TGCAGTGCCCTCTACACTAAGGCCGATGAGCAGTTCTTC	CSALYTKADEQFF
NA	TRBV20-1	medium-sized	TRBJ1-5	TGCAGTGCTGGGATGGGACGGACAGATCAGCCCCAGCATTTT	CSAGMGRTDQPQHF
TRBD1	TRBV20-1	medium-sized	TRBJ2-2	TGCAGTGCCAGCAGATCATTGGGCCAGGGGGCCCTTGGCACCGGGGAGCTGTTTTTT	CSASRSLGQGALGTGELFF
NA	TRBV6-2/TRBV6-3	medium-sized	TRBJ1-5	TGTGCCAGCAGTTACCGGGGGAACCAGCCCCAGCATTTT	CASSYRGNQPQHF
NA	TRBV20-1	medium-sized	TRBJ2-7	TGCAGTGCCCAAGACCCTAAGGGCTACGAGCAGTACTTC	CSAQDPKGYEQYF
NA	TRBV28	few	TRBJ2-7	TGTGCCAGCAGTTCCACTTGGAACTACGAGCAGTACTTC	CASSSTWNYEQYF
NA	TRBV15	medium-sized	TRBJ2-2	TGTGCCACCAGCAGAGTGGGACTCACCGGGGAGCTGTTTTTT	CATSRVGLTGELFF
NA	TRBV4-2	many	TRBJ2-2	TGTGCCAGCAGCCTAATCCGACTAGATCCCCCCGGGGAGCTGTTTTTT	CASSLIRLDPPGELFF